This T cell receptor (beta chain) stems from a study of post-analysis software for immune sequencing data. Study-level information: In terms of disease course, relapsing-remitting, secondary progressive and progressive-relapsing multiple sclerosis were included. Study results and caveats: Samples from one preparation batch, clustered by F measure, grouped strongly together. Five or six TRBV segments, TRBV5-6, TRBV5-1 and TRBV20-1 among them, were found more frequent in patients than controls. Significantly lower normalized Chao1 diversity was seen in multiple sclerosis patients than in controls.

Prepared libraries of TCR beta cDNA carried unique molecular identifiers. T cells numbering about 0.85 to 10 million yielded cDNA molecules that totaled about 500,000. MiXCR was run by TCRdb on the PCR reads, yielding one entry per CDR3 protein. The data hold about 540,000 distinct CDR3 sequences, with 30% to 40% observed a single time. Germline-derived CDR1 and CDR2 are SGHTA and FQGNSA. There are 14 residues in the CDR3. The ends lost 5 bases at V and 11 bases at J; junction bases unmatched: 11. This clonotype has a handful of counts. As yet, its antigen is unknown. Sequencing used blood. The origin of this receptor is a girl aged 2-17 years with multiple sclerosis. The chain employs TRBV7-2 and TRBJ2-5; TRBD2 agrees at 10 bases. DNA for the CDR3: TGTGCCAGCAGCGTCGGACTAGCGGTAGGACAGCAGTACTTC. Translation gives CASSVGLAVGQQYF. Full variable domain (remainder filled in from reference TRBV7-2 and TRBJ2-5): GAGVSQSPSNKVTEKGKDVELRCDPISGHTALYWYRQSLGQGLEFLIYFQGNSAPDKSGLPSDRFSAERTGGSVSTLTIQRTQQEDSAVYLCASSVGLAVGQQYFGPGTRLLVL.